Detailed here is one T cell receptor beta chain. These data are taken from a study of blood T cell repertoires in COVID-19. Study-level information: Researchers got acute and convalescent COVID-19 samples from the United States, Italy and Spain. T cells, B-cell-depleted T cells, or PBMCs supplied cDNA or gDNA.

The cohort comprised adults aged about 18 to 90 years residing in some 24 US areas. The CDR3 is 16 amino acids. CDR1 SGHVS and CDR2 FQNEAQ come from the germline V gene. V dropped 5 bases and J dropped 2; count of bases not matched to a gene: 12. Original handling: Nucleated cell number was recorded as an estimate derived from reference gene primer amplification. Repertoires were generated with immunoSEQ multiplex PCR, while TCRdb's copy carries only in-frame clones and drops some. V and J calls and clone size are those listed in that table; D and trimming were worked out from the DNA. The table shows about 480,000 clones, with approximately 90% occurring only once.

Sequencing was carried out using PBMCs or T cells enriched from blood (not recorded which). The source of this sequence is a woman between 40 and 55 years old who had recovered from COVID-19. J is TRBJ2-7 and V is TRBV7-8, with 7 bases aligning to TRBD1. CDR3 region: CASSPQPRTGAYEQYF. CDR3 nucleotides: TGTGCCAGCAGCCCCCAGCCCCGGACAGGAGCCTACGAGCAGTACTTC.